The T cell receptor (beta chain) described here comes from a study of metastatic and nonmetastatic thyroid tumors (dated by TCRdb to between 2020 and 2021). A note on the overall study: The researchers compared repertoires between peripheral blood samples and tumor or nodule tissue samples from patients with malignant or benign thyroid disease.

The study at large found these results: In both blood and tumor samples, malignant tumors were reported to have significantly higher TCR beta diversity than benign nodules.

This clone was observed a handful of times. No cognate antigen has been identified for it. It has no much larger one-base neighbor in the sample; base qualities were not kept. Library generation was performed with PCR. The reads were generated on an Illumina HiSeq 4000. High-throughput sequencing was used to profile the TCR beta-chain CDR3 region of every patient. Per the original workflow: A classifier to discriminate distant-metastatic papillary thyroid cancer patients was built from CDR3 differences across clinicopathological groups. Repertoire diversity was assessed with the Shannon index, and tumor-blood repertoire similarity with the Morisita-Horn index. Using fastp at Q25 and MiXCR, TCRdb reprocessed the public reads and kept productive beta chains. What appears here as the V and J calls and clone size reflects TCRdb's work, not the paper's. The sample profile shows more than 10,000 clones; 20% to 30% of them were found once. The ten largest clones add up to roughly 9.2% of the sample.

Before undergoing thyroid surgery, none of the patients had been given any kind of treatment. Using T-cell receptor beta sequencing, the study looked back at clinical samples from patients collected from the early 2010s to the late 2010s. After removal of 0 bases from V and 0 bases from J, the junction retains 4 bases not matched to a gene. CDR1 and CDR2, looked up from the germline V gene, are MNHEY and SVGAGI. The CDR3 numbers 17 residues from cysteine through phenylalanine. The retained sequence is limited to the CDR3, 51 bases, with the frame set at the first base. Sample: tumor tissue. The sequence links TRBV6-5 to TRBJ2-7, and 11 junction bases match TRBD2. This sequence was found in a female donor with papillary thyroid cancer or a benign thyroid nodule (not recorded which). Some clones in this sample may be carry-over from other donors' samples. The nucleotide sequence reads TGTGCCAGCAGTTACTCATTAGCGGGAGGGTTCTCCTACGAGCAGTACTTC. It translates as CASSYSLAGGFSYEQYF.